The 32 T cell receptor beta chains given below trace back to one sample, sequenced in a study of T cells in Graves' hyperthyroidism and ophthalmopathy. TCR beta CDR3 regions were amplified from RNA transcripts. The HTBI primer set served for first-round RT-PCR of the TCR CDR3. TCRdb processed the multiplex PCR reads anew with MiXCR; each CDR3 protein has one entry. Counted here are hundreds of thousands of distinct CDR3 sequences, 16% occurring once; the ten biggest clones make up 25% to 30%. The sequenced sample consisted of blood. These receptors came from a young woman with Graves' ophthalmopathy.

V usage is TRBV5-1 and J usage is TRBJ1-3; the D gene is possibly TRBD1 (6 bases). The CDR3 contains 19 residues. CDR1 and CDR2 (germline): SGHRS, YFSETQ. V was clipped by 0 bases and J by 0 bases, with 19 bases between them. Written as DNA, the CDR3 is TGCGCCAGCAGCTTGGGGCGGTCGGATCCGACAGGCTCTGGAAACACCATATATTTT. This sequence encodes CASSLGRSDPTGSGNTIYF.

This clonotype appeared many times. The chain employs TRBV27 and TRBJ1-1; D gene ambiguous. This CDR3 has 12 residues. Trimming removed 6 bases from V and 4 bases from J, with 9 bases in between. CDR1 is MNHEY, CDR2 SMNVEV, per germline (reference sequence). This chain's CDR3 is CASRSVGTEAFF. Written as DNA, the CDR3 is TGTGCCAGCAGATCGGTGGGCACTGAAGCTTTCTTT.

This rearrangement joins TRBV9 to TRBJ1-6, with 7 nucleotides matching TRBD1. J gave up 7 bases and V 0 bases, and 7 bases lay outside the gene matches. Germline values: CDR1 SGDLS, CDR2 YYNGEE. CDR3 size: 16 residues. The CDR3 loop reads CASSVDSGRGNSPLHF. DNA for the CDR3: TGTGCCAGCAGCGTAGACTCGGGCAGGGGGAATTCACCCCTCCACTTT.

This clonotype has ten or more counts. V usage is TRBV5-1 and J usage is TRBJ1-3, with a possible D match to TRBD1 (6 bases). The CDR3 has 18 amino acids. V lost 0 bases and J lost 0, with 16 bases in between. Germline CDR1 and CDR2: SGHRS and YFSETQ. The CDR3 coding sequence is TGCGCCAGCAGCTTGGAAGCGACAGGCATATACTCTGGAAACACCATATATTTT. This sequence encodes CASSLEATGIYSGNTIYF.

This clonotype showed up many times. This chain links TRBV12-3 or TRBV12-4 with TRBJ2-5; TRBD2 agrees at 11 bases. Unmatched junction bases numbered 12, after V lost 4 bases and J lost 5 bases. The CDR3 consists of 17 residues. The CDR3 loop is CASSYSGRARGDETQYF. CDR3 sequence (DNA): TGTGCCAGCAGTTATAGCGGGAGGGCCCGGGGCGATGAGACCCAGTACTTC.

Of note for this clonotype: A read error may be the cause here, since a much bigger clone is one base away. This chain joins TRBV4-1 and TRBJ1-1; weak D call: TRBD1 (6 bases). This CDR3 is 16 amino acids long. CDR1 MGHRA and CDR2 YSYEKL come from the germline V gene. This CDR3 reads CASSYPGHKNGAEALF. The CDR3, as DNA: TGCGCCAGCAGCTATCCGGGACATAAAAATGGCGCTGAAGCTCTCTTT.

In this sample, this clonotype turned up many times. CDR3: CASSYSASGRPGNEQFF. The CDR3 DNA reads TGTGCCAGCAGTTACTCAGCTAGCGGGAGACCGGGCAATGAGCAGTTCTTC. This sequence joins TRBV6-5 and TRBJ2-1; 10 nucleotides align to TRBD2. Germline trimming cut 0 bases from V and 6 bases from J; bases unmatched to any gene: 8. The CDR3 contains 17 residues. Germline V gives CDR1 MNHEY, CDR2 SVGAGI.

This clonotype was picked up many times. The CDR3 nucleotides are TGTGCCACCAGTGATCCCGCCAGGGGGGACACCGGGGAGCTGTTTTTT. It codes for CATSDPARGDTGELFF. The V gene is TRBV24-1, the J gene TRBJ2-2; D is possibly TRBD1 (7 bases). The CDR3 consists of 16 residues. Between the trimmed V and J ends, which lost 3 bases and 3 bases, there was a span of 13 bases. The germline V gene encodes CDR1 KGHDR and CDR2 SFDVKD.

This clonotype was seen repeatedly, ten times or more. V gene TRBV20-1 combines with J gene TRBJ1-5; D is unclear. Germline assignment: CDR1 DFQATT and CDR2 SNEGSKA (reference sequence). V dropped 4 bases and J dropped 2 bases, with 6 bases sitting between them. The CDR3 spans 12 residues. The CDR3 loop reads CSATPGNQPQHF. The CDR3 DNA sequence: TGCAGTGCTACCCCGGGCAATCAGCCCCAGCATTTT.

In DNA, the CDR3 is TGTGCCATCACCGCGACAGGGGCCAGATCCTACAATGAGCAGTTCTTC. This encodes CAITATGARSYNEQFF. The chain recombines TRBV10-3 with TRBJ2-1, with TRBD1 matching 8 bases. The trim removed 7 bases at V and 1 base at J, leaving 9 bases unmatched. This CDR3 has 16 residues. CDR1 is ENHRY, CDR2 SYGVKD, per germline.

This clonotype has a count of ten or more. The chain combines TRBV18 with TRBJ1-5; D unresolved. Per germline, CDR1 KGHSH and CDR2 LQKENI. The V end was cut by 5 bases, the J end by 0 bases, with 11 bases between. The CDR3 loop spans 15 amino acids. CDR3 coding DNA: TGTGCCAGCTCAGAAGACGGGAATAGCAATCAGCCCCAGCATTTT. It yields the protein CASSEDGNSNQPQHF.

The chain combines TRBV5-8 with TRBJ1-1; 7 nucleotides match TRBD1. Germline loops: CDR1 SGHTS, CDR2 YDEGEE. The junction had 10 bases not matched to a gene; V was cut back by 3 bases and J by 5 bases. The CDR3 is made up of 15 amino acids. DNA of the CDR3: TGTGCCAGCAGCTCAGACGCACAGGGGTGGACTGAAGCTTTCTTT. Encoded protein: CASSSDAQGWTEAFF.

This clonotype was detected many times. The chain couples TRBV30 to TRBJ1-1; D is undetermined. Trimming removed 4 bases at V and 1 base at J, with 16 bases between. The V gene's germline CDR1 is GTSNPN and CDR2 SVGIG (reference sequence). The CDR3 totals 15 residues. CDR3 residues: CAWIGGLVRNTEAFF. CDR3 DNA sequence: TGTGCCTGGATTGGCGGTCTGGTAAGGAACACTGAAGCTTTCTTT. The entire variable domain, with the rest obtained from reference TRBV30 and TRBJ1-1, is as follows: SQTIHQWPATLVQPVGSPLSLECTVEGTSNPNLYWYRQAAGRGLQLLFYSVGIGQISSEVPQNLSASRPQDRQFILSSKKLLLSDSGFYLCAWIGGLVRNTEAFFGQGTRLTVV.

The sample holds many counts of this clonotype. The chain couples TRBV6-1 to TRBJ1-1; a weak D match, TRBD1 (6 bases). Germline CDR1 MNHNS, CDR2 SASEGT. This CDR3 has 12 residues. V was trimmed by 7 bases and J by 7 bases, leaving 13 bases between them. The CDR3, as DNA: TGTGCCAGCACCGGGACATTAAGTGAAGCTTTCTTT. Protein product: CASTGTLSEAFF.

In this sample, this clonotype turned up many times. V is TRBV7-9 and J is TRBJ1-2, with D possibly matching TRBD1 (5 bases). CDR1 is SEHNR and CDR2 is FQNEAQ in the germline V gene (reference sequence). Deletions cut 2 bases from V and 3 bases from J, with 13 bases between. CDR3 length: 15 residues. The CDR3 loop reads CASSLLLQGHYGYTF. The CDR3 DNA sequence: TGTGCCAGCAGCTTACTGTTGCAGGGCCACTATGGCTACACCTTC.

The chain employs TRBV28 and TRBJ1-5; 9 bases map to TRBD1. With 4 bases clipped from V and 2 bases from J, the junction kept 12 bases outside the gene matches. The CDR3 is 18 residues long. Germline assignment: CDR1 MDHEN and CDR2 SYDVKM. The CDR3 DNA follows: TGTGCCAGCAGTTCTCTCGGGACAGGGCGGTCGGGCAATCAGCCCCAGCATTTT. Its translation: CASSSLGTGRSGNQPQHF.

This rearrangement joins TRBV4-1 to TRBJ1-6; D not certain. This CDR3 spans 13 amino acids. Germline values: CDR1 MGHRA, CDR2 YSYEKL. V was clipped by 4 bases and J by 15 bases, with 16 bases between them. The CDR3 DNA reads TGCGCCAGCAGCCTAGGAGAGGGCGATGACCTCCACTTT. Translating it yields CASSLGEGDDLHF.

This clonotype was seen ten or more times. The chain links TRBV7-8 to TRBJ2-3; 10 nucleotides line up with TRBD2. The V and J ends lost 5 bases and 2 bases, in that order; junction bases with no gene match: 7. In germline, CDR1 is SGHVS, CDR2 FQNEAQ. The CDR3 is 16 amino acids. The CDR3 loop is CASSEKAGGPTDTQYF. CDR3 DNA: TGTGCCAGCAGCGAGAAAGCGGGAGGGCCCACAGATACGCAGTATTTT. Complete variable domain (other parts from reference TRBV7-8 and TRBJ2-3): GAGVSQSPRYKVAKRGQDVALRCDPISGHVSLFWYQQALGQGPEFLTYFQNEAQLDKSGLPSDRFFAERPEGSVSTLKIQRTQQEDSAVYLCASSEKAGGPTDTQYFGPGTRLTVL.

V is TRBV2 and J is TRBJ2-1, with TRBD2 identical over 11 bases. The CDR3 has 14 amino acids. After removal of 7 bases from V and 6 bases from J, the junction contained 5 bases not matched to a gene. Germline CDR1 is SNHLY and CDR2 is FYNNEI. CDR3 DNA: TGTGCCAGCATTCGGACTAGCGGGTCCAATGAGCAGTTCTTC. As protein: CASIRTSGSNEQFF. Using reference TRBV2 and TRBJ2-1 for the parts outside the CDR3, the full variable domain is EPEVTQTPSHQVTQMGQEVILRCVPISNHLYFYWYRQILGQKVEFLVSFYNNEISEKSEIFDDQFSVERPDGSNFTLKIRSTKLEDSAMYFCASIRTSGSNEQFFGPGTRLTVL.

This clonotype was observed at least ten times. The chain's CDR3 is CASSPKHNQPQHF. As DNA, the CDR3 is TGCGCCAGCAGCCCAAAACACAATCAGCCCCAGCATTTT. The rearrangement uses TRBV5-1 and TRBJ1-5; D ambiguous. CDR3 length: 13 amino acids. V was trimmed by 4 bases and J by 3 bases, leaving 8 bases between them. Germline CDR1 and CDR2: SGHRS and YFSETQ.

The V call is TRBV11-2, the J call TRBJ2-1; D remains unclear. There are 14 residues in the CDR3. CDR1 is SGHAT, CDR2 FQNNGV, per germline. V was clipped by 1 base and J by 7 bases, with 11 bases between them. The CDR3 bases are TGTGCCAGCAGCTTAGTCGCCGGCGGTAATGAGCAGTTCTTC. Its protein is CASSLVAGGNEQFF. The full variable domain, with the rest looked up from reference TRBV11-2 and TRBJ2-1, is EAGVAQSPRYKIIEKRQSVAFWCNPISGHATLYWYQQILGQGPKLLIQFQNNGVVDDSQLPKDRFSAERLKGVDSTLKIQPAKLEDSAVYLCASSLVAGGNEQFFGPGTRLTVL.

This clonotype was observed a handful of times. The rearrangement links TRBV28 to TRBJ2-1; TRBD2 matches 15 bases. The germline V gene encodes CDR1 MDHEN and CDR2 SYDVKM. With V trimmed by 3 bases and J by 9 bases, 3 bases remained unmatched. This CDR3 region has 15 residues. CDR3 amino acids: CASSLGLAGGSEQFF. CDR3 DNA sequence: TGTGCCAGCAGTTTGGGACTAGCGGGAGGCAGTGAGCAGTTCTTC.

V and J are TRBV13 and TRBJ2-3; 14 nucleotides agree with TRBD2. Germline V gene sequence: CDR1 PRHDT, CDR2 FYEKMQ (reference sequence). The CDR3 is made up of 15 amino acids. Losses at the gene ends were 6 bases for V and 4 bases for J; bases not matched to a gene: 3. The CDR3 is CASRRTSGRPDTQYF. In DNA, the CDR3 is TGTGCCAGCAGGCGGACTAGCGGGAGGCCAGATACGCAGTATTTT.

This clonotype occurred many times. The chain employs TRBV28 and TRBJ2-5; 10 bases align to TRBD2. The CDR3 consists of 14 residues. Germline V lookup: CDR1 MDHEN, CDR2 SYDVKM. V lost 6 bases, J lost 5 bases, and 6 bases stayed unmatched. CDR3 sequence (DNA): TGTGCCAGCAGAGCGGGAGGGCATGGGGAGACCCAGTACTTC. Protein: CASRAGGHGETQYF.

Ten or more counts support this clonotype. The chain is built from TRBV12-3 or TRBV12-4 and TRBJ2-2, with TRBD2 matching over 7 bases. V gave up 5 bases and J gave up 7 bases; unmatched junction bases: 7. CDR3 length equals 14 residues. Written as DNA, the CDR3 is TGTGCCAGCAGTCCACCGGGACTACACGGGGAGCTGTTTTTT. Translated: CASSPPGLHGELFF.

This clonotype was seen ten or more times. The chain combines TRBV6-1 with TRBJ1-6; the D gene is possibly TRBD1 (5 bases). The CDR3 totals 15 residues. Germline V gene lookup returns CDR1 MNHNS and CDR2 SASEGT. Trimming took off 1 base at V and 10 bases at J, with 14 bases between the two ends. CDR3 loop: CASSEVPGSGSPLHF. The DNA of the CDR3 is TGTGCCAGCAGTGAAGTACCGGGGTCAGGGTCACCCCTCCACTTT.

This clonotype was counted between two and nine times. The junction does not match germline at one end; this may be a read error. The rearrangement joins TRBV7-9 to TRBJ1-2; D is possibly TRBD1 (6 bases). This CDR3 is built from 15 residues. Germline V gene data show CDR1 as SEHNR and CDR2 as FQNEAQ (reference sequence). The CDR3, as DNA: TGTGTCAGCAGCCCGCCTCGGACAGCCGTCTATGGCTACACCTTC. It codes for CVSSPPRTAVYGYTF. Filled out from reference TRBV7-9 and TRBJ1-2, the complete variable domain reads DTGVSQNPRHKITKRGQNVTFRCDPISEHNRLYWYRQTLGQGPEFLTYFQNEAQLEKSRLLSDRFSAERPKGSFSTLEIQRTEQGDSAMYLCVSSPPRTAVYGYTFGSGTRLTVV.

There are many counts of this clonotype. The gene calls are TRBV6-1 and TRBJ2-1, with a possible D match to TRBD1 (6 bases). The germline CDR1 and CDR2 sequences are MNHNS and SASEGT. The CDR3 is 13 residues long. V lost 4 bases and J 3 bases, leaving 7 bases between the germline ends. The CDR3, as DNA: TGTGCCAGCAGTGGGACAGACTACAATGAGCAGTTCTTC. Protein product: CASSGTDYNEQFF.

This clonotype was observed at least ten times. The CDR3 sequence: CASSQITGGAYGYTF. The CDR3 DNA reads TGTGCCAGCAGCCAAATTACAGGGGGAGCCTATGGCTACACCTTC. The chain carries TRBV14 and TRBJ1-2; 8 positions match TRBD1. The CDR3 contains 15 residues. Germline V gene sequence: CDR1 SGHDN, CDR2 FVKESK. V was clipped by 2 bases and J by 4 bases; unmatched bases: 6.

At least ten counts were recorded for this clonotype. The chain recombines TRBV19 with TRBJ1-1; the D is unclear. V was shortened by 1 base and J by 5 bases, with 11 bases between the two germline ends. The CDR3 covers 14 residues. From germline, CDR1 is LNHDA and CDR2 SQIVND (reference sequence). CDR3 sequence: CASSIVGLGTEAFF. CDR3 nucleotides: TGTGCCAGTAGTATAGTGGGCCTGGGTACTGAAGCTTTCTTT.

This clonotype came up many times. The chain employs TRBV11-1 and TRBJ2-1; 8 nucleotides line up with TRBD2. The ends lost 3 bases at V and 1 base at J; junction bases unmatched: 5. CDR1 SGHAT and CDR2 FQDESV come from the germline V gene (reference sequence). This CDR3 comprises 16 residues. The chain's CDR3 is CASSFYGRASYNEQFF. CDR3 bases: TGTGCCAGCAGCTTTTACGGGAGGGCTTCCTACAATGAGCAGTTCTTC.

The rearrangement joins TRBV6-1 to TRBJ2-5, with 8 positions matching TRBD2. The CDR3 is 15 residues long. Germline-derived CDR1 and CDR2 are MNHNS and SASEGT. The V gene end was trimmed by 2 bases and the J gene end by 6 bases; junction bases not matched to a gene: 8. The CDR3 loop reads CASSESRGGQQTQYF. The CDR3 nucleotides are TGTGCCAGCAGTGAAAGTCGGGGGGGCCAGCAGACCCAGTACTTC.